This TCR beta chain was sequenced in a study of regulatory T cells in long-lasting Graves disease. The CDR3 has 14 residues. CDR1 and CDR2 (germline): SNHLY, FYNNEI. V shed 7 bases and J 10 bases; nucleotides not matched to a gene: 13. Note on this clonotype: Antigen specificity is unknown. Just one base apart from a much larger clone, this may be a read error.

As for time point: newly diagnosed GD, antithyroid drugs for less than 3 months. TCR sequences were obtained from RNA taken from PBMCs. The guidelines of the American Thyroid Association were the basis for diagnosing Graves' disease. The patient group derived from an endocrinology department in Xi'an, China. iRepertoire HTBI primers and Arm-PCR of CDR3 regions built TCR beta libraries. From the multiplex PCR reads, TCRdb called clonotypes with MiXCR, one entry per CDR3 protein. Of approximately 230,000 distinct CDR3 sequences listed, about 16% are singletons. Study outcomes and limitations: Persistent Graves' cases showed lower TCR diversity than newly diagnosed cases. TRBV28 was favored in persistent disease, as were TRBJ1-2 and TRBJ2-5.

The receptor was derived from a female donor with Graves disease. This rearrangement joins TRBV2 to TRBJ2-1; 7 bases match TRBD2. The sample in question was peripheral blood mononuclear cells (PBMCs), obtained at new diagnosis, from a patient treated with antithyroid drugs. Here the CDR3 DNA reads TGTGCCAGCACACCGAGACTAGCATCCCTGGAGCAGTTCTTC. It encodes CASTPRLASLEQFF.